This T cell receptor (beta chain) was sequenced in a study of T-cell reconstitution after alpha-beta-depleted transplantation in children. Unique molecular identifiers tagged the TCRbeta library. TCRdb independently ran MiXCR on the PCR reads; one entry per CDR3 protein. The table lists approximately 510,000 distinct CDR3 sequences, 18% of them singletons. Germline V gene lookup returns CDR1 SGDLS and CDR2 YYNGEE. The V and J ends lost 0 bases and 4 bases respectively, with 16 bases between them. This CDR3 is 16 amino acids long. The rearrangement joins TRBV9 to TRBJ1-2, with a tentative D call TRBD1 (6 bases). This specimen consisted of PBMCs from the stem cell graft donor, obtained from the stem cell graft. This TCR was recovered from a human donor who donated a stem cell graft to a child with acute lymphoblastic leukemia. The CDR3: CASSVDGGREVYGYTF. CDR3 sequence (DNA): TGTGCCAGCAGCGTAGATGGGGGGCGCGAGGTCTATGGCTACACCTTC.